The clone carrying this TCR beta chain was counted between two and nine times. Antigen unknown. The sample originates from a study of CD4+ T cells in melanoma. Study-wide results and caveats: CD8+ T cell, macrophage and B cell function reportedly correlated with neoantigen-specific CD4+ T cells.

Assay used: immunoSEQ multiplex PCR; TCRdb lists only in-frame clones, some missing. The sample records about 6,500 clones, around 50% being singletons. The CDR3 has 19 amino acids. V gave up 4 bases and J gave up 0 bases, with 22 bases separating them. Germline CDR1 SGHVS, CDR2 FQNEAQ. The clonotype was recovered from a human donor with melanoma. The sample was cells from a culture (not recorded whether cultured in vitro). V usage is TRBV7-8 and J usage is TRBJ2-4; no definite D call. The CDR3 protein is CASSSYRFPGGVAKNIQYF. The DNA for the CDR3 is TGTGCCAGCAGCTCTTATAGGTTTCCAGGCGGAGTAGCCAAAAACATTCAGTACTTC.